The T cell receptor beta chain under discussion was sequenced for a study of blood T cell repertoires in COVID-19. The method was immunoSEQ multiplex PCR; TCRdb's version includes in-frame clones alone and lacks a portion of them. The sample carries about 210,000 clones, 75% to 90% recorded once. Cohorts were assigned according to the clinical history that participants reported. This clone was observed once. Looked up from germline, CDR1 is MDHEN and CDR2 is SYDVKM. V gave up 5 bases and J gave up 6 bases; unmatched junction bases: 9. The CDR3 is 14 residues long. This sequence joins TRBV28 and TRBJ2-7; 8 bases agree with TRBD2. The origin of this receptor is a man aged 35-49 years who had recovered from COVID-19. Material: PBMCs or T cells enriched from blood (not recorded which). This chain's CDR3 is CASSPEAGVPEQYF. In nucleotides, the CDR3 is TGTGCCAGCAGTCCCGAAGCGGGAGTCCCCGAGCAGTACTTC.